This entry describes one TCR beta chain. V was clipped by 3 bases and J by 1 base, with 9 bases between them. The CDR3 sequence is 14 residues long. Germline V gene data show CDR1 as LNHDA and CDR2 as SQIVND (reference sequence). The data originate from a study of blood T cell repertoires in COVID-19. Original handling: Reference gene primer amplification in the assay estimated nucleated cell counts. The protocol was immunoSEQ multiplex PCR, while the TCRdb copy is restricted to in-frame clones and leaves out a portion. That table furnishes V, J and clone size, whereas the DNA furnished D and trimming. Among more than 200,000 clones listed, about 87% were seen once.

The chain employs TRBV19 and TRBJ1-1, with a weak D call TRBD1 (5 bases). Sequenced sample: peripheral blood. This receptor was identified in a man in his 70s with acute or convalescent COVID-19. The CDR3 DNA reads as TGTGCCAGTAGTATTCGGCAGGGGAACACTGAAGCTTTCTTT. Protein product: CASSIRQGNTEAFF.